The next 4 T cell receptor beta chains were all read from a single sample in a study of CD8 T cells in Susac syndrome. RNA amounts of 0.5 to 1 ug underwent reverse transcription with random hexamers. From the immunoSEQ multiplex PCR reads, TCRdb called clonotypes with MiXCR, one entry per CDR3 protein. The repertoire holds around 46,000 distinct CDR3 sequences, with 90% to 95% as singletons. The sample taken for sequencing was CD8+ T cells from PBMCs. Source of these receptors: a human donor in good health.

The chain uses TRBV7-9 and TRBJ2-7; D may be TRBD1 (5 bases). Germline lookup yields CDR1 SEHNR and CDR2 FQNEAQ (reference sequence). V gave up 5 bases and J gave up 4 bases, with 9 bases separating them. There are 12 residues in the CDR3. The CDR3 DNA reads TGTGCCAGCAGCACTCAGGGTTACGAGCAGTACTTC. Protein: CASSTQGYEQYF. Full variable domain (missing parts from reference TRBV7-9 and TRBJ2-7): DTGVSQNPRHKITKRGQNVTFRCDPISEHNRLYWYRQTLGQGPEFLTYFQNEAQLEKSRLLSDRFSAERPKGSFSTLEIQRTEQGDSAMYLCASSTQGYEQYFGPGTRLTVT.

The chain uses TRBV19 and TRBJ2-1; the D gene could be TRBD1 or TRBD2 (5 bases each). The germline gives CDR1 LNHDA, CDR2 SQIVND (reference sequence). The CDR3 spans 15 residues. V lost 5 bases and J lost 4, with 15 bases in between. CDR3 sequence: CASSGGLFAYNEQFF. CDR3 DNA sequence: TGTGCCAGTAGTGGGGGTCTTTTCGCATACAATGAGCAGTTCTTC. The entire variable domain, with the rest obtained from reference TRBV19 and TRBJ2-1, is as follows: DGGITQSPKYLFRKEGQNVTLSCEQNLNHDAMYWYRQDPGQGLRLIYYSQIVNDFQKGDIAEGYSVSREKKESFPLTVTSAQKNPTAFYLCASSGGLFAYNEQFFGPGTRLTVL.

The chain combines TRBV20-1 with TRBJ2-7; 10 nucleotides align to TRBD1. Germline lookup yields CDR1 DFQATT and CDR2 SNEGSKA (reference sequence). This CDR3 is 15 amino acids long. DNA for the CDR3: TGCAGCGCCCTCGGAGGGGACAGGGGAATCTACGAGCAGTACTTC. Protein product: CSALGGDRGIYEQYF.

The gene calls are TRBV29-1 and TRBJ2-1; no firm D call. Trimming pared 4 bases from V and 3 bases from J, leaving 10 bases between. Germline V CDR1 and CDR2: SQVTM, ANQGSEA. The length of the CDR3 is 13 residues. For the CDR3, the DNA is TGCAGCGTTGCTGTCTCGAGCTACAATGAGCAGTTCTTC. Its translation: CSVAVSSYNEQFF.